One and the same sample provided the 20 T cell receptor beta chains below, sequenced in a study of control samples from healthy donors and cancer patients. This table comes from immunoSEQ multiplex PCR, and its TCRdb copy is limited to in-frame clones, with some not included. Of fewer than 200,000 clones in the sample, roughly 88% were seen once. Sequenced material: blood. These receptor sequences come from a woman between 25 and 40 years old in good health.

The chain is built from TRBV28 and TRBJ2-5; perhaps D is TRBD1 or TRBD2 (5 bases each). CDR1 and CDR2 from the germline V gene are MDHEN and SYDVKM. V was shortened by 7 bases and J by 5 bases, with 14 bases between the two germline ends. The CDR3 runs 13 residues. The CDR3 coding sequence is TGTGCCAGCACCCCCTGGGGCGGGGAGACCCAGTACTTC. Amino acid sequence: CASTPWGGETQYF.

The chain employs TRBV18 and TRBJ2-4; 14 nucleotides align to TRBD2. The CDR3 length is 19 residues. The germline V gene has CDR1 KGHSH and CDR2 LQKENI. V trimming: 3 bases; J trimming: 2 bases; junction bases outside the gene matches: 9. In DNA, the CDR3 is TGTGCCAGCTCACCGCTGACTAGCGGGAGGGCCGGGTCCAAAAACATTCAGTACTTC. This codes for CASSPLTSGRAGSKNIQYF.

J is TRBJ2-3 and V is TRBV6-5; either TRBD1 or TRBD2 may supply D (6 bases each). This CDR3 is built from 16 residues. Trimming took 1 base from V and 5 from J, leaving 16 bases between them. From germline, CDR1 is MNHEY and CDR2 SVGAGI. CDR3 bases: TGTGCCAGCAGTTACTACCCGGGGGCGTCTGAAGATACGCAGTATTTT. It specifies CASSYYPGASEDTQYF.

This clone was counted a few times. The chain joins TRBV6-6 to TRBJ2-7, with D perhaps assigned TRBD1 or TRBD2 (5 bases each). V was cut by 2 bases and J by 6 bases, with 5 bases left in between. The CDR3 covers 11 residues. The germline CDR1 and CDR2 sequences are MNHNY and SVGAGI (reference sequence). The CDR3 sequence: CASSYGTEQYF. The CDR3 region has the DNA TGTGCCAGCAGTTACGGGACCGAGCAGTACTTC.

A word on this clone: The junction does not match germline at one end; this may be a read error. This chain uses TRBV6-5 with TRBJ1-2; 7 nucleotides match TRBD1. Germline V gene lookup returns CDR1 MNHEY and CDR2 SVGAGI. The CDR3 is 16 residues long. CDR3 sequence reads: CASSNSWSGTVYGYTF. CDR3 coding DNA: TGTGCCAGCAGTAACTCCTGGAGTGGGACAGTCTATGGCTACACCTTC.

In DNA form, the CDR3 reads TGTGCCAGCAGCTTAGTAAGGGAGGGTAAGACCCAGTACTTC. Its protein is CASSLVREGKTQYF. The chain is built from TRBV7-9 and TRBJ2-5; 7 positions match TRBD2. The CDR3 is made up of 14 amino acids. Losses at the gene ends were 1 base for V and 6 bases for J; bases not matched to a gene: 5. Germline V gene sequence: CDR1 SEHNR, CDR2 FQNEAQ (reference sequence).

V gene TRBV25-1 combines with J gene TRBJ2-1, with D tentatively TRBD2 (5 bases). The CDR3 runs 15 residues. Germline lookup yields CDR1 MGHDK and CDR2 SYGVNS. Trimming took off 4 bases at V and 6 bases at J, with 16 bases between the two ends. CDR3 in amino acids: CASSGGSRGLNEQFF. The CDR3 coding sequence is TGTGCCAGCAGTGGAGGGTCACGCGGCCTCAATGAGCAGTTCTTC. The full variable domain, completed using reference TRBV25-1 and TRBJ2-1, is EADIYQTPRYLVIGTGKKITLECSQTMGHDKMYWYQQDPGMELHLIHYSYGVNSTEKGDLSSESTVSRIRTEHFPLTLESARPSHTSQYLCASSGGSRGLNEQFFGPGTRLTVL.

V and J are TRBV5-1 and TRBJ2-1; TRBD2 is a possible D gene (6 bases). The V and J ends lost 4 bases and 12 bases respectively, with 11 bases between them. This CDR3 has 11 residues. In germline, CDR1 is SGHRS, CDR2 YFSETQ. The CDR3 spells CASSLRDLQFF. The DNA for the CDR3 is TGCGCCAGCAGCCTGAGGGACTTGCAGTTCTTC.

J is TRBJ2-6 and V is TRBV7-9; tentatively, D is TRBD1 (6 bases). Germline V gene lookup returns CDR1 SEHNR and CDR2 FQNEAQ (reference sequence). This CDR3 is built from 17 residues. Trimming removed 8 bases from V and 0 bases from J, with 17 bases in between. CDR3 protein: CASGVQKGDSGANVLTF. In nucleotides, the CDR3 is TGTGCCAGCGGGGTACAAAAGGGGGACTCTGGGGCCAACGTCCTGACTTTC.

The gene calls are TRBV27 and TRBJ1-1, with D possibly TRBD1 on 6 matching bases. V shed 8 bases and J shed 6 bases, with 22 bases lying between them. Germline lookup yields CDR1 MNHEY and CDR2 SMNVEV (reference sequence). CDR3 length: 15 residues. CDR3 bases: TGTGCCAGCGGCCCTCGGACAGTCGCGGTCCCTGAAGCTTTCTTT. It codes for CASGPRTVAVPEAFF.

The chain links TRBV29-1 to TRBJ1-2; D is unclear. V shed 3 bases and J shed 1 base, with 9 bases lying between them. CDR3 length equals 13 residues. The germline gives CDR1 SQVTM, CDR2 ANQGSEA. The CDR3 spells CSVDEDDNYGYTF. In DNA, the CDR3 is TGCAGCGTTGACGAGGACGATAACTATGGCTACACCTTC.

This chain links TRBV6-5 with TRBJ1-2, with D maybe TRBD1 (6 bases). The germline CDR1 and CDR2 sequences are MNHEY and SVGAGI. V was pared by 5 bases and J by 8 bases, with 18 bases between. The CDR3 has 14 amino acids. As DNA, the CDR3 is TGTGCCAGCAGTCTTAACACAGGGTACCGGGGCTACACCTTC. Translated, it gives CASSLNTGYRGYTF.

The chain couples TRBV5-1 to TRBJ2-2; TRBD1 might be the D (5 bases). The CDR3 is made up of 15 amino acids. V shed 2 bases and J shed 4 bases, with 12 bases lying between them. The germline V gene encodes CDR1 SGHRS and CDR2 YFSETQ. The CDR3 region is CASSLGAGSTGELFF. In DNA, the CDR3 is TGCGCCAGCAGCTTAGGGGCAGGCTCCACCGGGGAGCTGTTTTTT.

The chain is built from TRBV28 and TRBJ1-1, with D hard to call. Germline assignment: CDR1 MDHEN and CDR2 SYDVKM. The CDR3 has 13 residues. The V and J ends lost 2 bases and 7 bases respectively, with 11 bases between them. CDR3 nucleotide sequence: TGTGCCAGCAGTTTAGGAAGACTCGGTGAAGCTTTCTTT. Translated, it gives CASSLGRLGEAFF.

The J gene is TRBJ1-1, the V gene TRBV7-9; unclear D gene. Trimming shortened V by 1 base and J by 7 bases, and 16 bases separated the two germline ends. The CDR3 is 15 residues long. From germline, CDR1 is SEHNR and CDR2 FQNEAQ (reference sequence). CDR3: CASSLVLDGKLEAFF. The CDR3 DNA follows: TGTGCCAGCAGCTTAGTATTGGACGGAAAACTTGAAGCTTTCTTT.

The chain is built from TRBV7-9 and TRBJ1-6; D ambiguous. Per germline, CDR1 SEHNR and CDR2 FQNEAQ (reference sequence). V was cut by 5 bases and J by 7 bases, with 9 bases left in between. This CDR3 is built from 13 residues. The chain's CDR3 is CASSQSRNSPLHF. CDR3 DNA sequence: TGTGCCAGCAGCCAATCCAGGAATTCACCCCTCCACTTT.

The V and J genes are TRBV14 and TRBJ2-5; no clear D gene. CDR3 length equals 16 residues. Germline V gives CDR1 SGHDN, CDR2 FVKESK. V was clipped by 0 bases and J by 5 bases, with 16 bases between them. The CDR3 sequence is CASSQERGSSSETQYF. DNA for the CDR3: TGTGCCAGCAGCCAAGAGAGAGGCAGCTCGTCGGAGACCCAGTACTTC.

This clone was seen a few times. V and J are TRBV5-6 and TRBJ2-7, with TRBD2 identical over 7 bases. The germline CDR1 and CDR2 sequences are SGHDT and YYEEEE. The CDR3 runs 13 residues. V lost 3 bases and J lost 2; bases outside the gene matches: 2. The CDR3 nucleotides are TGTGCCAGCAGCTACGGACTAGCCTACGAGCAGTACGTC. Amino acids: CASSYGLAYEQYV.

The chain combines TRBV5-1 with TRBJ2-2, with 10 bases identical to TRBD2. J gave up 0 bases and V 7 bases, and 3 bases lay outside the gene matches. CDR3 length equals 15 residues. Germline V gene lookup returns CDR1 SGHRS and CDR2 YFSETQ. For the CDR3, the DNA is TGCGCCAGCGCTAGCGGGAGAACGAACACCGGGGAGCTGTTTTTT. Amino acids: CASASGRTNTGELFF.

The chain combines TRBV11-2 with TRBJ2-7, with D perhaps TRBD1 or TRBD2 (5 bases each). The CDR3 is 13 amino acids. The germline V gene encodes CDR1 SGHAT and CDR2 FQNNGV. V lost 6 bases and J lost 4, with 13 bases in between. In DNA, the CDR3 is TGTGCCAGCAGTGTCGGGACCGGGTACGAGCAGTACTTC. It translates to CASSVGTGYEQYF.